The 26 T cell receptor beta chains listed next were all sequenced from one sample in a study of OX40 agonist ivuxolimab in advanced cancers. The table came from immunoSEQ multiplex PCR; TCRdb's copy has only in-frame clones and leaves some out. The sample has approximately 70,000 clones; about nine tenths are singletons. The specimen comprised CD4+ or CD8+ T cells sorted from blood, sampled in a trial of the OX40 agonist ivuxolimab. The receptors stem from an adult with an advanced solid tumor such as melanoma, head and neck, liver or kidney cancer.

The V and J genes are TRBV2 and TRBJ1-2; D is unresolved. Germline-derived CDR1 and CDR2 are SNHLY and FYNNEI. The CDR3 spans 13 residues. Trimming cost V 0 bases and J 1 base, with 3 bases left between them. CDR3 residues: CASSEASNYGYTF. CDR3 bases: TGTGCCAGCAGTGAAGCGAGTAACTATGGCTACACCTTC.

Comment on this clone: One end of the junction fails to match germline, which may point to a read error. The gene calls are TRBV7-7 and TRBJ2-7, with no clear D. The CDR3 totals 13 residues. Germline CDR1 is SSHAT and CDR2 is FNYEAQ (reference sequence). The CDR3, as DNA: TGTGCTAGCAGCTTAGAGCCAAACTACGAGCAGTACTTC. Translated: CASSLEPNYEQYF.

This clone has more than one count but fewer than ten. The chain has TRBV14 and TRBJ1-1, with a tentative D call TRBD1 (5 bases). The CDR3 consists of 14 residues. Trimming removed 1 base at V and 5 bases at J, with 11 bases between. CDR1 SGHDN and CDR2 FVKESK come from the germline V gene. CDR3: CASSQAQGWTEAFF. The DNA of the CDR3 is TGTGCCAGCAGCCAAGCCCAGGGTTGGACTGAAGCTTTCTTT.

The rearrangement joins TRBV11-3 to TRBJ2-7; TRBD1 aligns across 8 bases. This CDR3 is 14 amino acids long. J lost 0 bases, V lost 6 bases, and 4 bases had no gene match. Germline loops: CDR1 SGHNT, CDR2 YENEEA. The CDR3 sequence is CASSTDRDSYEQYF. DNA of the CDR3: TGTGCCAGCAGTACGGACAGGGACTCCTACGAGCAGTACTTC.

This sequence joins TRBV14 and TRBJ2-1; perhaps D is TRBD1 or TRBD2 (5 bases each). V lost 6 bases and J lost 10, with 19 bases in between. Germline CDR1 SGHDN, CDR2 FVKESK. This CDR3 comprises 14 residues. CDR3 nucleotide sequence: TGTGCCAGCAGTCCGACTACCTTTACAGGAGAGCAGTTCTTC. It codes for CASSPTTFTGEQFF.

The gene calls are TRBV4-2 and TRBJ1-1; D not certain. The germline V gene encodes CDR1 LGHNA and CDR2 YNFKEQ. The ends were cut back, 5 bases at V and 0 bases at J, with 10 bases in the middle. CDR3 length: 14 amino acids. The CDR3 is CASSMDGLNTEAFF. The DNA of the CDR3 is TGTGCCAGCAGCATGGACGGCCTGAACACTGAAGCTTTCTTT.

As for this clone: The sample contains more than one DNA sequence encoding this CDR3. The chain is built from TRBV18 and TRBJ2-5; no clear D gene. The germline CDR1 and CDR2 sequences are KGHSH and LQKENI. The V gene lost 4 bases and the J gene lost 1 base, with 7 bases spanning the gap. The CDR3 is 13 residues long. The DNA for the CDR3 is TGTGCCAGCTCACGGGAAGTCCAAGAGACCCAGTACTTC. Amino acids: CASSREVQETQYF.

The gene calls are TRBV5-1 and TRBJ2-5; D is perhaps TRBD1 or TRBD2 (6 bases each). The CDR3 is made up of 15 amino acids. Trimming stripped 6 bases from V and 5 bases from J, with 20 bases between. Per germline, CDR1 SGHRS and CDR2 YFSETQ. Here the CDR3 DNA reads TGCGCCAGCACCACCCGTGGGGGGCAAGGGGAGACCCAGTACTTC. Translated, it gives CASTTRGGQGETQYF. Together with reference TRBV5-1 and TRBJ2-5, the CDR3 gives the full variable domain: KAGVTQTPRYLIKTRGQQVTLSCSPISGHRSVSWYQQTPGQGLQFLFEYFSETQRNKGNFPGRFSGRQFSNSRSEMNVSTLELGDSALYLCASTTRGGQGETQYFGPGTRLLVL.

The chain links TRBV7-3 to TRBJ2-1, with D tentatively TRBD2 (5 bases). The CDR3 has 15 residues. The germline V gene has CDR1 SGHTA and CDR2 FQGTGA. V was shortened by 1 base and J by 5 bases, with 12 bases between the two germline ends. The CDR3 nucleotides read TGTGCCAGCAGCTTAAGAGGGCCACCCGACAATGAGCAGTTCTTC. Translated: CASSLRGPPDNEQFF.

The J gene is TRBJ1-2, the V gene TRBV2; TRBD1 matches at 7 bases. This CDR3 region has 14 residues. Germline V gene sequence: CDR1 SNHLY, CDR2 FYNNEI. With 6 bases clipped from V and 2 bases from J, the junction kept 6 bases outside the gene matches. This CDR3 is CASSPRGANYGYTF. The CDR3 nucleotides read TGTGCCAGCAGCCCCAGGGGGGCCAACTATGGCTACACCTTC.

The genes are TRBV28 and TRBJ1-2, with 11 bases fitting TRBD1. The CDR3 extends over 14 amino acids. Trimming removed 8 bases from V and 3 bases from J; junction bases left unmatched: 5. Germline CDR1 is MDHEN and CDR2 is SYDVKM. CDR3 coding DNA: TGTGCCAGCCTGGGACAGGGGGTACACTATGGCTACACCTTC. Translated, it gives CASLGQGVHYGYTF.

The rearrangement links TRBV10-3 to TRBJ2-1; 10 bases fit TRBD1. Germline assignment: CDR1 ENHRY and CDR2 SYGVKD. Losses at the gene ends were 10 bases for V and 5 bases for J; bases not matched to a gene: 8. The CDR3 contains 14 residues. CDR3 in DNA: TGTGCCACAACTCCGGGACAGGGGAACAATGAGCAGTTCTTC. It specifies CATTPGQGNNEQFF.

J is TRBJ2-7 and V is TRBV4-1, with 10 nucleotides matching TRBD2. V was pared by 4 bases and J by 2 bases, with 5 bases of the junction left unmatched. Germline CDR1 is MGHRA and CDR2 is YSYEKL. CDR3 length equals 15 residues. CDR3 DNA: TGCGCCAGCAGCCCGGGACTAGCGAGCACCTACGAGCAGTACTTC. Its protein is CASSPGLASTYEQYF.

This clone has just one count. The chain's CDR3 is CASSPVPGLTGELFF. The CDR3 DNA reads TGTGCCAGCAGCCCAGTCCCGGGACTGACCGGGGAGCTGTTTTTT. The V gene is TRBV14, the J gene TRBJ2-2, with a possible D match to TRBD2 (6 bases). Germline values: CDR1 SGHDN, CDR2 FVKESK. The CDR3 extends over 15 amino acids. Trimming pared 4 bases from V and 5 bases from J, leaving 14 bases between.

V gene TRBV5-8 combines with J gene TRBJ2-6; 7 bases are shared with TRBD1. The CDR3 runs to 17 residues. Germline trimming cut 4 bases from V and 0 bases from J; bases unmatched to any gene: 7. Germline V gene lookup returns CDR1 SGHTS and CDR2 YDEGEE. The CDR3 region has the DNA TGTGCCAGCAGCACACCGGGACAGTACTCTGGGGCCAACGTCCTGACTTTC. Its translation is CASSTPGQYSGANVLTF. The complete variable domain, with remaining parts taken from reference TRBV5-8 and TRBJ2-6, reads EAGVTQSPTHLIKTRGQQATLRCSPISGHTSVYWYQQALGLGLQFLLWYDEGEERNRGNFPPRFSGRQFPNYSSELNVNALELEDSALYLCASSTPGQYSGANVLTFGAGSRLTVL.

The chain is built from TRBV30 and TRBJ1-5; no clear D. This CDR3 has 13 residues. V lost 0 bases to trimming and J lost 5 bases, with 8 bases between them. The germline CDR1 and CDR2 sequences are GTSNPN and SVGIG (reference sequence). CDR3 coding DNA: TGTGCCTGGAGTGTATTTCCGGATCAGCCCCAGCATTTT. It specifies CAWSVFPDQPQHF.

The chain is built from TRBV9 and TRBJ2-5, with 7 nucleotides matching TRBD2. The J call may be wrong; the DNA end is better matched by TRBJ2-7. CDR3 length: 15 amino acids. Germline CDR1 reads SGDLS; CDR2 reads YYNGEE. CDR3 loop: CASSGGLDVPYEQYF. CDR3 nucleotides: TGTGCCAGCAGCGGCGGACTAGACGTCCCCTACGAGCAGTACTTC.

V gene TRBV7-3 combines with J gene TRBJ2-5, with TRBD2 identical over 8 bases. The CDR3 has 14 residues. V shed 6 bases, J shed 4 bases, and the junction held 7 bases outside the gene matches. The germline V gene encodes CDR1 SGHTA and CDR2 FQGTGA. CDR3 amino acids: CASSQTGGVETQYF. The CDR3 coding sequence is TGTGCCAGCAGTCAAACGGGAGGGGTAGAGACCCAGTACTTC.

The V gene is TRBV7-2, the J gene TRBJ2-5; TRBD1 is a possible D gene (5 bases). V lost 2 bases, J lost 4 bases, and 23 bases lay in between. The CDR3 runs 18 residues. Germline V lookup: CDR1 SGHTA, CDR2 FQGNSA. The CDR3 bases are TGTGCCAGCAGCTTACCTGTTAACAGGAGAATGAGAGGAGAGACCCAGTACTTC. Its translation is CASSLPVNRRMRGETQYF.

The chain employs TRBV30 and TRBJ2-3; 8 bases map to TRBD1. Germline V gene sequence: CDR1 GTSNPN, CDR2 SVGIG (reference sequence). The CDR3 totals 15 residues. V dropped 5 bases and J dropped 7; count of bases not matched to a gene: 14. For the CDR3, the DNA is TGTGCCTGGGTTGACACAGGGGGTTTATCAAATACGCAGTATTTT. Protein product: CAWVDTGGLSNTQYF.

The V and J genes are TRBV4-1 and TRBJ2-1; 7 nucleotides match TRBD2. Germline lookup yields CDR1 MGHRA and CDR2 YSYEKL. V gave up 6 bases and J gave up 8 bases; unmatched junction bases: 10. There are 14 residues in the CDR3. CDR3: CASRPGLGGDEQFF. The CDR3 DNA reads TGCGCCAGCAGGCCGGGGTTGGGGGGGGATGAGCAGTTCTTC.

In this sample, this clone turned up a few times. This chain links TRBV6-1 with TRBJ1-4, with a weak D call TRBD1 (6 bases). Germline loops: CDR1 MNHNS, CDR2 SASEGT. V shed 5 bases and J shed 3 bases, with 10 bases lying between them. CDR3 length: 14 amino acids. In DNA form, the CDR3 reads TGTGCCAGCAGTATCAGGGGTGCTAATGAAAAACTGTTTTTT. The encoded protein is CASSIRGANEKLFF.

V is TRBV29-1 and J is TRBJ1-2, with TRBD1 matching over 7 bases. The CDR3 spans 12 residues. Trimming removed 6 bases from V and 5 bases from J; junction bases left unmatched: 6. CDR1 and CDR2 (germline): SQVTM, ANQGSEA. The CDR3 DNA is TGCAGCGTAGGGGGCGGGGGTTATGGCTACACCTTC. Its protein product is CSVGGGGYGYTF.

The chain has TRBV5-6 and TRBJ1-1; D call uncertain. This CDR3 contains 13 residues. V gave up 5 bases and J gave up 0 bases, with 8 bases separating them. CDR1 is SGHDT, CDR2 YYEEEE, per germline. The CDR3 loop is CASSFSVNTEAFF. The DNA for the CDR3 is TGTGCCAGCAGTTTTTCAGTGAACACTGAAGCTTTCTTT.

This sequence joins TRBV6-1 and TRBJ2-7, with a weak D call TRBD2 (6 bases). V gave up 7 bases and J gave up 1 base, with 11 bases separating them. In germline, CDR1 is MNHNS, CDR2 SASEGT. The CDR3 loop spans 13 amino acids. The CDR3 DNA is TGTGCCAGCAACCGGGGGAGTTCCTACGAGCAGTACTTC. Its translation: CASNRGSSYEQYF.

Written as DNA, the CDR3 is TGCGCCAGCAGCTACTCCGGGCGTGGGAGTAGCACAGATACGCAGTATTTT. As protein: CASSYSGRGSSTDTQYF. The chain employs TRBV5-1 and TRBJ2-3; D possibly corresponds to TRBD2 (5 bases). This CDR3 is built from 17 residues. V was cut by 3 bases and J by 0 bases, with 17 bases left in between. Germline V gene data show CDR1 as SGHRS and CDR2 as YFSETQ.